This record looks at one T cell receptor beta chain sequence and its context. Its antigen is not known. This sample was included in a study of cytomegalovirus exposure and HLA in healthy donors. Study in general: In an early release, HLA-typed donors contributed some 80 million unique TCR sequences. Genotyping showed 81% of almost 400 donors falling in the Caucasian-associated ancestry cluster. Study-wide results and limits: Per a prior analysis, the majority of TCR beta V segments were productive roughly 87% or roughly 30% of the time. Most subjects had HLA-A and HLA-B alleles reportedly predicted accurately by TCR beta sequences.

The junction had 8 bases not matched to a gene; V was cut back by 5 bases and J by 7 bases. The CDR3 runs 14 residues. Per the germline V gene, CDR1 is LNHDA and CDR2 is SQIVND (reference sequence). With 60 Vbeta and 13 Jbeta primers, the PCR was carried out. Produced via immunoSEQ multiplex PCR; TCRdb's table is partial and in-frame only. The table lists 100,000 to 120,000 clones, around 75% of them singletons. The sequence derives from a man in his forties or fifties in good health and CMV-seronegative. Sample: PBMCs. The chain combines TRBV19 with TRBJ2-7; 10 bases fit TRBD2. The CDR3 nucleotides read TGTGCCAGTAGTTTCACCGGGACTAGCGAGGAGCAGTACTTC. Protein: CASSFTGTSEEQYF.